What follows are 19 T cell receptor beta chains derived from one specimen sequenced in a study of T cell changes during pregnancy in multiple sclerosis. The repertoire was sequenced with immunoSEQ multiplex PCR; TCRdb's copy has only in-frame clones and lacks some. The sample lists 55,000 to 85,000 clones, roughly 94% occurring once. Source: peripheral blood, taken in the third trimester of pregnancy. All receptors derive from a female donor with multiple sclerosis, enrolled in a pregnancy study.

This chain connects TRBV6-6 to TRBJ2-2; no clear D. Trimming took off 4 bases at V and 3 bases at J, with 12 bases between the two ends. This CDR3 has 15 amino acids. In germline, CDR1 is MNHNY, CDR2 SVGAGI (reference sequence). This CDR3 reads CASSSHRLDTGELFF. CDR3 in DNA: TGTGCCAGCAGTTCCCACCGACTGGACACCGGGGAGCTGTTTTTT.

The CDR3 sequence: CASSLGTGNEAFF. The CDR3 region has the DNA TGTGCCAGCAGCTTGGGTACAGGGAACGAAGCTTTCTTT. V is TRBV11-3 and J is TRBJ1-1; weak D call: TRBD1 (6 bases). Trimming took 3 bases from V and 8 from J, leaving 13 bases between them. The CDR3 is 13 residues long. Germline lookup yields CDR1 SGHNT and CDR2 YENEEA.

This sequence joins TRBV4-3 and TRBJ2-1; 9 nucleotides agree with TRBD2. The J segment lost 1 base and the V segment lost 5 bases, leaving 6 bases of the junction unmatched. CDR1 and CDR2 (germline): LGHNA, YSLEER. CDR3 length: 16 residues. The CDR3 DNA reads as TGCGCCAGCAGCGCTCAGCTAGCGGGATCCTACAATGAGCAGTTCTTC. Translation: CASSAQLAGSYNEQFF.

DNA of the CDR3: TGTGCCAGCAGCGAATTGGGGGAGGGGAACTATGGCTACACCTTC. Amino acids: CASSELGEGNYGYTF. The V and J genes are TRBV5-6 and TRBJ1-2, with TRBD1 as a possible D gene (5 bases). Germline CDR1 and CDR2: SGHDT and YYEEEE. This CDR3 is 15 amino acids long. Trimming removed 4 bases from V and 2 bases from J, with 15 bases in between.

The chain joins TRBV2 to TRBJ2-4, with D unclear. The V end lost 10 bases, the J end lost 0 bases, and 10 bases lay between the germline ends. The germline V gene encodes CDR1 SNHLY and CDR2 FYNNEI. CDR3 length: 13 residues. The CDR3, as DNA: TGTGCCACCGAACGGGTAGCCAAAAACATTCAGTACTTC. Translated: CATERVAKNIQYF.

The chain recombines TRBV19 with TRBJ1-2; D is ambiguous. The CDR3 contains 15 residues. CDR1 and CDR2 (germline): LNHDA, SQIVND (reference sequence). Trimming removed 3 bases at V and 1 base at J, with 12 bases between. Here the CDR3 DNA reads TGTGCCAGTAGTATGCCCGGAGCTGATAACTATGGCTACACCTTC. It codes for CASSMPGADNYGYTF.

The rearrangement links TRBV4-2 to TRBJ2-5, with 7 bases lining up with TRBD2. Germline V gene sequence: CDR1 LGHNA, CDR2 YNFKEQ. V lost 2 bases and J lost 4; bases outside the gene matches: 7. This CDR3 spans 15 amino acids. The CDR3 protein is CASSQLPGEGETQYF. The CDR3 nucleotides read TGTGCCAGCAGCCAATTGCCGGGGGAGGGAGAGACCCAGTACTTC.

V usage is TRBV7-9 and J usage is TRBJ1-3; D is possibly TRBD1 (5 bases). The CDR3 has 15 amino acids. Germline assignment: CDR1 SEHNR and CDR2 FQNEAQ (reference sequence). V gave up 5 bases and J gave up 0 bases, with 11 bases separating them. The DNA for the CDR3 is TGTGCCAGCAGCCCTGACAGTCGCTCTGGAAACACCATATATTTT. This codes for CASSPDSRSGNTIYF.

V and J are TRBV29-1 and TRBJ1-3; no firm D call. Looked up from germline, CDR1 is SQVTM and CDR2 is ANQGSEA. V lost 4 bases, J lost 0 bases, and 7 bases lay in between. The CDR3 spans 13 residues. CDR3 DNA: TGCAGCGTTGTCCAGGTCTCTGGAAACACCATATATTTT. Translating it yields CSVVQVSGNTIYF.

The chain recombines TRBV7-2 with TRBJ1-1; TRBD1 aligns across 7 bases. CDR1 SGHTA and CDR2 FQGNSA come from the germline V gene. Losses at the gene ends were 5 bases for V and 4 bases for J; bases not matched to a gene: 13. There are 16 residues in the CDR3. CDR3 sequence (DNA): TGTGCCAGCAGCCCCGGAGGGGGCAGGTTGGTCACTGAAGCTTTCTTT. It yields the protein CASSPGGGRLVTEAFF.

The chain employs TRBV30 and TRBJ1-2; 7 bases map to TRBD1. Germline V lookup: CDR1 GTSNPN, CDR2 SVGIG (reference sequence). The J segment lost 3 bases and the V segment lost 2 bases, leaving 6 bases of the junction unmatched. CDR3 length: 14 residues. Here the CDR3 DNA reads TGTGCCTGGAGTATGGGACAGATCTACTATGGCTACACCTTC. Translation gives CAWSMGQIYYGYTF. The full variable domain, in which reference TRBV30 and TRBJ1-2 provide the parts outside the CDR3, is SQTIHQWPATLVQPVGSPLSLECTVEGTSNPNLYWYRQAAGRGLQLLFYSVGIGQISSEVPQNLSASRPQDRQFILSSKKLLLSDSGFYLCAWSMGQIYYGYTFGSGTRLTVV.

The chain joins TRBV7-2 to TRBJ2-3; 10 bases match TRBD2. V was pared by 4 bases and J by 7 bases, with 11 bases of the junction left unmatched. This CDR3 region has 16 residues. CDR1 is SGHTA and CDR2 is FQGNSA in the germline V gene. CDR3 in amino acids: CASSSASGGSENTQYF. For the CDR3, the DNA is TGTGCCAGCAGCTCGGCTAGCGGGGGCTCGGAAAATACGCAGTATTTT.

There are a few counts of this clone. This chain uses TRBV19 with TRBJ1-1; the D gene is possibly TRBD1 (5 bases). V was trimmed by 7 bases and J by 11 bases, leaving 17 bases between them. Germline lookup yields CDR1 LNHDA and CDR2 SQIVND (reference sequence). The CDR3 loop spans 12 amino acids. The CDR3 sequence is CASTIGEFRAFF. In DNA form, the CDR3 reads TGTGCCAGTACCATAGGGGAATTCAGGGCTTTCTTT.

As regards this clone: The sample contains more than one DNA sequence encoding this CDR3. This rearrangement joins TRBV25-1 to TRBJ2-7, with D unclear. The CDR3 extends over 11 amino acids. The V gene's germline CDR1 is MGHDK and CDR2 SYGVNS. Trimming shortened V by 7 bases and J by 3 bases, and 7 bases separated the two germline ends. The chain's CDR3 is CASTGSYEQYF. The CDR3 DNA reads TGTGCCAGCACAGGCAGCTACGAGCAGTACTTC.

The rearrangement links TRBV29-1 to TRBJ1-1, with D unclear. This CDR3 has 12 amino acids. The germline V gene has CDR1 SQVTM and CDR2 ANQGSEA. Trimming cost V 2 bases and J 1 base, with 5 bases left between them. In DNA form, the CDR3 reads TGCAGCGTTGAACCCGGGAACACTGAAGCTTTCTTT. Residues: CSVEPGNTEAFF. Complete variable domain (other parts from reference TRBV29-1 and TRBJ1-1): SAVISQKPSRDICQRGTSLTIQCQVDSQVTMMFWYRQQPGQSLTLIATANQGSEATYESGFVIDKFPISRPNLTFSTLTVSNMSPEDSSIYLCSVEPGNTEAFFGQGTRLTVV.

The V and J genes are TRBV30 and TRBJ1-4; tentatively, D is TRBD1 (6 bases). CDR1 is GTSNPN and CDR2 is SVGIG in the germline V gene (reference sequence). V shed 3 bases and J shed 7 bases, with 18 bases lying between them. The CDR3 length is 15 residues. The CDR3 DNA is TGTGCCTGGAGGGATACCGGGATCAGGGGTGAAAAACTGTTTTTT. Translated, it gives CAWRDTGIRGEKLFF.

The genes are TRBV29-1 and TRBJ2-1; the match to TRBD1 covers 9 bases. V gave up 6 bases and J gave up 4 bases; unmatched junction bases: 7. Germline V gene sequence: CDR1 SQVTM, CDR2 ANQGSEA. The CDR3 has 14 amino acids. This CDR3 is CSVLDRGVYNEQFF. The DNA for the CDR3 is TGCAGCGTCCTGGACAGGGGAGTATACAATGAGCAGTTCTTC.

V is TRBV18 and J is TRBJ1-6; D call uncertain. The CDR3 is 15 residues long. Deletions cut 3 bases from V and 5 bases from J, with 11 bases between. Looked up from germline, CDR1 is KGHSH and CDR2 is LQKENI. This chain's CDR3 is CASSPVGNNNSPLHF. The DNA for the CDR3 is TGTGCCAGCTCACCGGTTGGTAACAATAATTCACCCCTCCACTTT.

The rearrangement links TRBV7-9 to TRBJ1-1; TRBD1 matches 8 bases. This CDR3 is built from 13 residues. The junction had 4 bases not matched to a gene; V was cut back by 5 bases and J by 5 bases. The germline gives CDR1 SEHNR, CDR2 FQNEAQ (reference sequence). The CDR3 coding sequence is TGTGCCAGCAGCCGCGACAGGGGTACTGAAGCTTTCTTT. This gives the protein CASSRDRGTEAFF.